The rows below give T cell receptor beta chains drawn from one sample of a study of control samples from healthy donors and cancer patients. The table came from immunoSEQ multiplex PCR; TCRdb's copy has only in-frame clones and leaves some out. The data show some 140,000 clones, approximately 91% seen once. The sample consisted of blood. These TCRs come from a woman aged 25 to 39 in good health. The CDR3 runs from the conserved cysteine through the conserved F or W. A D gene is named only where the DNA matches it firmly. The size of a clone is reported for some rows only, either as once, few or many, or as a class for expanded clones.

TGCGCCAGCAGCCGGACAGGACGTGGCACTGAAGCTTTCTTT,CASSRTGRGTEAFF,TRBD1,NA,TRBV5-1,TRBJ1-1
TGTGCCAGCAGCTTAATGGCGGGATTCGATGAGCAGTTCTTC,CASSLMAGFDEQFF,NA,once,TRBV7-9,TRBJ2-1
TGTGCCAGCAGTTTGGGACAGCCTAACTATGGCTACACCTTC,CASSLGQPNYGYTF,TRBD1,few,TRBV28,TRBJ1-2
TGTGCCAGCAGCTTAGGGGCCGGGACAGCGAACACTGAAGCTTTCTTT,CASSLGAGTANTEAFF,TRBD1,NA,TRBV7-8,TRBJ1-1
TGTGCCAGCGGCCCCATATATTTT,CASGPIYF,NA,once,TRBV6-9,TRBJ1-3
TGTGCCAGTAGTGGGAGGGCTTCAGGAAACTATGGCTACACCTTC,CASSGRASGNYGYTF,NA,NA,TRBV19,TRBJ1-2
TGCAGCGTTGCATCCGGGAATGGTCAGCCCCAGCATTTT,CSVASGNGQPQHF,NA,once,TRBV29-1,TRBJ1-5
TGTGCCAGCAGTGAACTGGACAGGGTGAACACTGAAGCTTTCTTT,CASSELDRVNTEAFF,TRBD1,once,TRBV6-1,TRBJ1-1
TGTGCCAGCAGTTTTACAGGGGGCGAAACTGAAGCTTTCTTT,CASSFTGGETEAFF,TRBD1,NA,TRBV27,TRBJ1-1
TGTGCCAGCAGCCTGAGGGGGGAATCCTATGGCTACACCTTC,CASSLRGESYGYTF,NA,NA,TRBV5-4,TRBJ1-2
TGTGCCAGCAGAGGACAGAAGAATCAGCCCCAGCATTTT,CASRGQKNQPQHF,NA,NA,TRBV6-5,TRBJ1-5
TGTGCCAGTAGTATGGCCCCCAGCGAGCAGTACTTC,CASSMAPSEQYF,NA,NA,TRBV19,TRBJ2-7
TGTGCCTGGAGCGAGGGACAGGGAGGTGAAAAACTGTTTTTT,CAWSEGQGGEKLFF,TRBD1,NA,TRBV30,TRBJ1-4
TGTGCCAGCAGCCCCGGAGGACGAGAAGAGACCCAGTACTTC,CASSPGGREETQYF,NA,NA,TRBV9,TRBJ2-5
TGCGCCAGCAGCTCAGGGTTGGGCTTGAACACTGAAGCTTTCTTT,CASSSGLGLNTEAFF,NA,once,TRBV5-1,TRBJ1-1
TGTGCCAGCAGTTTTTTACCCAAAAACATTCAGTACTTC,CASSFLPKNIQYF,NA,NA,TRBV28,TRBJ2-4
TGTGCCTGGACTTCCCCCCCCGAGCAGTACTTC,CAWTSPPEQYF,NA,few,TRBV30,TRBJ2-7
TGTGCCAGCAGTTTATTGTGTTGTTACCAGTTTATAGTCCGCGACTACGAGCAGTACTTC,CASSLLCCYQFIVRDYEQYF,NA,NA,TRBV27,TRBJ2-7
TGTGCCTGGAGGGCTAGCGGGAGGGCCGGGGAGCTGTTTTTT,CAWRASGRAGELFF,TRBD2,NA,TRBV30,TRBJ2-2
TGTGCCAGCAGCTGGAGGGGGGTCGCCTACGAGCAGTACTTC,CASSWRGVAYEQYF,NA,NA,TRBV7-2,TRBJ2-7
TGTGCCAGCAGCCAAATTGACGGGTCCTATGGCTACACCTTC,CASSQIDGSYGYTF,NA,NA,TRBV3-1/TRBV3-2,TRBJ1-2
TGTGCCAGCGGAGGGGGGCGGAATCAGCCCCAGCATTTT,CASGGGRNQPQHF,NA,NA,TRBV28,TRBJ1-5
TGTGCCACCCCTAAGGGGGGCACTGAAGCTTTCTTT,CATPKGGTEAFF,NA,NA,TRBV24-1,TRBJ1-1
TGTGCCAGCAGTCCTCTAGTAGTGTCGGGTCATACGCAGTATTTT,CASSPLVVSGHTQYF,NA,NA,TRBV27,TRBJ2-3
TGCGCCAGCAGCTTGGGGGGGTTAACTAACTATGGCTACACCTTC,CASSLGGLTNYGYTF,NA,once,TRBV5-1,TRBJ1-2
TGTGCCAGCAGCCCAAGCCGGGTTGAAGCTTTCTTT,CASSPSRVEAFF,NA,NA,TRBV11-2,TRBJ1-1
TGTGCCAGCAGTCCACGGGGGTCGGAGTTCTTC,CASSPRGSEFF,NA,NA,TRBV2,TRBJ2-1
TGTGCCAGTAGTATGGGACCCTGGGCGTACTTC,CASSMGPWAYF,NA,NA,TRBV19,TRBJ2-7
TGTGCCAGCAGGCAGGGGGGGAGCACAGATACGCAGTATTTT,CASRQGGSTDTQYF,NA,NA,TRBV7-2,TRBJ2-3
TGCGCCAGCAGCTTGTTGGGGGGCGCCGATAATGGCTACACCTTC,CASSLLGGADNGYTF,NA,NA,TRBV5-1,TRBJ1-2
TGTGCCAGCAGCCCAGCGGGAGACCCAGATACGCAGTATTTT,CASSPAGDPDTQYF,TRBD2,NA,TRBV11-2,TRBJ2-3
TGTGCCACCAGCCGGGCTAGCGGGAGTCCGGATACGCAGTATTTT,CATSRASGSPDTQYF,TRBD2,NA,TRBV15,TRBJ2-3
TGTGCCAGCAGTAGACAGGGATCAGGCGAGCAGTACTTC,CASSRQGSGEQYF,TRBD1,NA,TRBV28,TRBJ2-7
TGTGCCTGGAGTGTACCCCCTTACCAGCCCCAGCATTTT,CAWSVPPYQPQHF,NA,NA,TRBV30,TRBJ1-5
TGTGCCAGCAGCCAAGATAACAGGGTGATTATCCTGGGTCGCCACGAGCAGTACTTC,CASSQDNRVIILGRHEQYF,NA,NA,TRBV14,TRBJ2-7
TGCGCCAGCAGCTTATCCGGCGGCTCTGGAAACACCATATATTTT,CASSLSGGSGNTIYF,NA,NA,TRBV5-1,TRBJ1-3
TGTGCCAGCAGCGAACTAGCGGGGATATACAATGAGCAGTTCTTC,CASSELAGIYNEQFF,TRBD2,NA,TRBV7-8,TRBJ2-1
TGTGCCAGCAGACAGACTAGCTACGAGCAGTACTTC,CASRQTSYEQYF,NA,NA,TRBV6-5,TRBJ2-7
TGTGCCAGCATCGGGGCCTACGAGCAGTACTTC,CASIGAYEQYF,NA,NA,TRBV28,TRBJ2-7
TGTGCCAGCAGCTTCACGGACAGGGTAGATCAGCCCCAGCATTTT,CASSFTDRVDQPQHF,TRBD1,NA,TRBV5-5,TRBJ1-5
TGTGCTAGCAGCCTTAGCGGGGCCCCCCAAGAGACCCAGTACTTC,CASSLSGAPQETQYF,TRBD2,once,TRBV7-7,TRBJ2-5
TGTGCCAGCAGCCTACCCGGGGGGAGGGGACGTGAAGCTTTCTTT,CASSLPGGRGREAFF,NA,NA,TRBV7-2,TRBJ1-1
TGCGCCAGCAGCCGTCAGCAGCGGGGACAGGGTCTGGACGAGCAGTACTTC,CASSRQQRGQGLDEQYF,TRBD1,NA,TRBV5-1,TRBJ2-7